This entry lists 24 T cell receptor beta chains sequenced from one sample in a study of cytomegalovirus exposure and HLA in healthy donors. The primer mix had 60 Vbeta and 13 Jbeta primers. Libraries were prepared by immunoSEQ multiplex PCR; TCRdb keeps only in-frame clonotypes and omits some of them. The sample has about 270,000 clones; roughly 70% are singletons. Material: PBMCs. The receptor source for this set is a female donor in good health and CMV-seronegative.

The rearrangement links TRBV15 to TRBJ2-7; 9 nucleotides align to TRBD2. With 0 bases clipped from V and 4 bases from J, the junction kept 7 bases outside the gene matches. Germline-derived CDR1 and CDR2 are LNHNV and YYDKDF (reference sequence). The CDR3 spans 16 residues. CDR3 bases: TGTGCCACCAGCAGAGATCGAGGCGGGAGGGGTTACGAGCAGTACTTC. This codes for CATSRDRGGRGYEQYF.

The chain employs TRBV11-3 and TRBJ2-1; the match to TRBD2 covers 9 bases. V shed 5 bases and J 8 bases; nucleotides not matched to a gene: 7. Germline lookup yields CDR1 SGHNT and CDR2 YENEEA. The CDR3 runs to 14 residues. Here the CDR3 DNA reads TGTGCCAGCAGCCGGACTAGCGTGTACGATGAGCAGTTCTTC. As protein: CASSRTSVYDEQFF.

The CDR3 DNA reads as TGTGCCAGCAGCACACGCCCGGGACTCCCCCCGTACGAGCAGTACTTC. Residues: CASSTRPGLPPYEQYF. The chain joins TRBV11-3 to TRBJ2-7; the D gene is possibly TRBD2 (6 bases). The length of the CDR3 is 16 residues. V was trimmed by 5 bases and J by 4 bases, leaving 21 bases between them. The germline V gene encodes CDR1 SGHNT and CDR2 YENEEA.

The chain is built from TRBV25-1 and TRBJ2-7, with 7 positions matching TRBD1. Germline lookup yields CDR1 MGHDK and CDR2 SYGVNS. Germline trimming cut 6 bases from V and 1 base from J; bases unmatched to any gene: 3. The CDR3 consists of 13 residues. The CDR3 sequence is CASRHRGSYEQYF. The CDR3 DNA sequence: TGTGCCAGCAGGCACAGGGGTTCCTACGAGCAGTACTTC.

The chain recombines TRBV18 with TRBJ2-3; TRBD2 matches at 10 bases. The CDR3 sequence is 14 residues long. Per the germline V gene, CDR1 is KGHSH and CDR2 is LQKENI. With 2 bases clipped from V and 10 bases from J, the junction kept 6 bases outside the gene matches. The DNA for the CDR3 is TGTGCCAGCTCACCAATAAGCGGGAGGGAAGCGCAGTATTTT. Amino acid sequence: CASSPISGREAQYF.

This clone was observed a few times. This sequence joins TRBV9 and TRBJ2-3, with 7 bases lining up with TRBD2. The CDR3 covers 16 residues. Germline assignment: CDR1 SGDLS and CDR2 YYNGEE. The trim removed 0 bases at V and 7 bases at J, leaving 11 bases unmatched. The CDR3 here is CASSVGTAGVIYTQYF. The CDR3 bases are TGTGCCAGCAGCGTAGGGACTGCGGGAGTGATTTATACGCAGTATTTT.

The genes are TRBV21-1 and TRBJ1-6; TRBD1, the D gene given by the table, was not confirmed from the DNA. TRBV21-1 is flagged as a pseudogene. CDR3 length: 13 residues. CDR3 protein: CASSKTGNSPLHF. CDR3 DNA sequence: TGTGCCAGCAGCAAAACAGGAAATTCACCCCTCCACTTT.

The chain has TRBV30 and TRBJ2-3; possibly TRBD2 for D (6 bases). Germline V gene sequence: CDR1 GTSNPN, CDR2 SVGIG (reference sequence). This CDR3 spans 13 amino acids. Deletions cut 3 bases from V and 7 bases from J, with 14 bases between. This chain's CDR3 is CAWRRAAGNTQYF. For the CDR3, the DNA is TGTGCCTGGAGACGAGCGGCGGGAAATACGCAGTATTTT.

This clone was counted between two and nine times. J is TRBJ2-2 and V is TRBV27, with 7 bases identical to TRBD2. The CDR3 covers 15 residues. From germline, CDR1 is MNHEY and CDR2 SMNVEV (reference sequence). The trim removed 6 bases at V and 4 bases at J, leaving 8 bases unmatched. The CDR3 DNA sequence: TGTGCCAGCAGGGGGCTAGCGGTCGTCACCGGGGAGCTGTTTTTT. This codes for CASRGLAVVTGELFF.

Remarks on this clone: Other DNA sequences of this sample code for an identical CDR3. The chain employs TRBV10-2 and TRBJ2-3; 11 bases match TRBD1. J was trimmed by 3 bases and V by 4 bases; bases with no gene match: 6. This CDR3 region has 16 residues. CDR1 is WSHSY and CDR2 is SAAADI in the germline V gene. CDR3 amino acids: CASSGGTGGRTDTQYF. The CDR3 DNA reads as TGCGCCAGCAGTGGCGGGACAGGGGGTCGGACAGATACGCAGTATTTT.

The gene calls are TRBV9 and TRBJ1-2, with D possibly being TRBD1 (5 bases). Trimming shortened V by 5 bases and J by 6 bases, and 14 bases separated the two germline ends. Germline CDR1 is SGDLS and CDR2 is YYNGEE. The CDR3 has 13 amino acids. The CDR3 is CASRRGDRDGYTF. The CDR3 region has the DNA TGTGCCAGCAGACGGGGGGATAGGGATGGCTACACCTTC. The variable domain in full, completed from reference TRBV9 and TRBJ1-2, reads DSGVTQTPKHLITATGQRVTLRCSPRSGDLSVYWYQQSLDQGLQFLIQYYNGEERAKGNILERFSAQQFPDLHSELNLSSLELGDSALYFCASRRGDRDGYTFGSGTRLTVV.

CDR3 amino acids: CATSRDSRPSHTGELFF. CDR3 DNA sequence: TGCGCCACATCACGTGACTCGAGACCCTCGCACACCGGGGAGCTGTTTTTT. The rearrangement links TRBV5-1 to TRBJ2-2, with D unclear. CDR3 length: 17 amino acids. CDR1 and CDR2 from the germline V gene are SGHRS and YFSETQ. V lost 9 bases, J lost 3 bases, and 24 bases lay in between.

The J gene is TRBJ2-7, the V gene TRBV7-6; 10 bases are shared with TRBD2. CDR1 and CDR2 (germline): SGHVS, FNYEAQ. This CDR3 comprises 16 residues. V lost 1 base, J lost 9 bases, and 12 bases stayed unmatched. DNA of the CDR3: TGTGCCAGCAGCTTAGGGCCCCCTAGCGGGAGAGGAGTGCAGTACTTC. Translation: CASSLGPPSGRGVQYF.

The chain has TRBV5-6 and TRBJ2-5; 7 bases are a match to TRBD2. J was trimmed by 6 bases and V by 0 bases; bases with no gene match: 5. Germline V gene sequence: CDR1 SGHDT, CDR2 YYEEEE. The CDR3 contains 14 residues. The CDR3 DNA follows: TGTGCCAGCAGCTTGGGGGGGACTAAGCAGACCCAGTACTTC. Amino acid sequence: CASSLGGTKQTQYF.

This chain uses TRBV2 with TRBJ1-4, with D possibly matching TRBD1 (5 bases). Germline V gene sequence: CDR1 SNHLY, CDR2 FYNNEI. Trimming took 1 base from V and 7 from J, leaving 22 bases between them. The CDR3 totals 18 residues. The CDR3 spells CASSEVGGGFGFGEKLFF. CDR3 bases: TGTGCCAGCAGTGAAGTCGGGGGGGGATTTGGGTTCGGTGAAAAACTGTTTTTT.

The rearrangement uses TRBV19 and TRBJ2-2; maybe TRBD2 (5 bases). Germline CDR1 reads LNHDA; CDR2 reads SQIVND (reference sequence). The ends were cut back, 4 bases at V and 6 bases at J, with 12 bases in the middle. The CDR3 has 14 amino acids. The CDR3 DNA is TGTGCCAGTAGTACCACTAGGTTAGCCGGGGAGCTGTTTTTT. Amino acid sequence: CASSTTRLAGELFF.

The chain links TRBV6-4 to TRBJ2-1; 8 bases align to TRBD2. The V segment lost 6 bases and the J segment 6 bases; nucleotides outside the gene matches: 10. Per germline, CDR1 MRHNA and CDR2 SNTAGT. This CDR3 is 15 amino acids long. CDR3 sequence: CASRRALGTSNEQFF. Written as DNA, the CDR3 is TGTGCCAGCAGGAGGGCCCTCGGGACTAGCAATGAGCAGTTCTTC.

With respect to this clone: One end of the junction does not line up with germline, which may come from a read error. The CDR3 loop is CSSSLVGGGEQYF. The CDR3 DNA reads TGTTCCAGCAGCTTAGTAGGGGGCGGCGAGCAGTACTTC. The V gene is TRBV7-9, the J gene TRBJ2-7; 7 bases are a match to TRBD1. CDR3 size: 13 residues. Germline V CDR1 and CDR2: SEHNR, FQNEAQ (reference sequence).

The chain uses TRBV27 and TRBJ2-4; D gene ambiguous. Germline CDR1 and CDR2: MNHEY and SMNVEV (reference sequence). The CDR3 length is 12 residues. V lost 3 bases and J lost 9, with 9 bases in between. The CDR3 protein is CASSLGPGIQYF. In DNA form, the CDR3 reads TGTGCCAGCAGTTTGGGCCCTGGCATTCAGTACTTC.

This clone was observed a single time. V gene TRBV11-3 combines with J gene TRBJ2-3; D is perhaps TRBD1 (6 bases). Germline CDR1 reads SGHNT; CDR2 reads YENEEA. The V gene lost 3 bases and the J gene lost 4 bases, with 11 bases spanning the gap. The CDR3 consists of 14 residues. CDR3 region: CASSFRGVADTQYF. CDR3 in DNA: TGTGCCAGCAGCTTCAGGGGAGTAGCAGATACGCAGTATTTT.

The chain carries TRBV6-1 and TRBJ2-1; 9 bases line up with TRBD1. Trimming cost V 9 bases and J 10 bases; bases outside gene matches: 7. The CDR3 totals 12 residues. The germline V gene encodes CDR1 MNHNS and CDR2 SASEGT. CDR3 nucleotide sequence: TGTGCCAGTCCGGGACAGGGAAGGGAGCAGTTCTTC. Residues: CASPGQGREQFF.

Comment on this clone: Additional DNA sequences in this sample encode the identical CDR3. The rearrangement links TRBV15 to TRBJ2-7; TRBD1 is a possible D gene (8 bases). Trimming left V 0 bases short and J 6 bases short, with 12 bases between. Per the germline V gene, CDR1 is LNHNV and CDR2 is YYDKDF (reference sequence). This CDR3 has 14 residues. The CDR3 bases are TGTGCCACCAGCAGAGAACAGGGGGGGGCCGAGCAGTACTTC. As protein: CATSREQGGAEQYF. Filled out from reference TRBV15 and TRBJ2-7, the complete variable domain reads DAMVIQNPRYQVTQFGKPVTLSCSQTLNHNVMYWYQQKSSQAPKLLFHYYDKDFNNEADTPDNFQSRRPNTSFCFLDIRSPGLGDTAMYLCATSREQGGAEQYFGPGTRLTVT.

The V and J genes are TRBV11-2 and TRBJ2-1; 10 bases map to TRBD2. The CDR3 contains 18 residues. Germline CDR1 reads SGHAT; CDR2 reads FQNNGV. With 4 bases clipped from V and 5 bases from J, the junction kept 14 bases outside the gene matches. CDR3 in amino acids: CASSSISKGLAQHNEQFF. In DNA form, the CDR3 reads TGTGCCAGCAGCTCGATAAGCAAGGGACTAGCGCAACACAATGAGCAGTTCTTC.

V gene TRBV9 combines with J gene TRBJ2-3, with D hard to call. CDR1 and CDR2 from the germline V gene are SGDLS and YYNGEE. The CDR3 is 15 amino acids. V was shortened by 0 bases and J by 1 base, with 9 bases between the two germline ends. The CDR3 nucleotides are TGTGCCAGCAGCGTAGGTGCGAGAGGCACAGATACGCAGTATTTT. Its protein is CASSVGARGTDTQYF.